This is a list of T cell receptor beta chains from one sample in a study of T cells in Graves' hyperthyroidism and ophthalmopathy. MiXCR was run by TCRdb on the multiplex PCR reads, yielding one entry per CDR3 protein. The sample records 200,000 to 300,000 distinct CDR3 sequences, around 25% being singletons. The sequenced sample consisted of blood. Receptor source: a woman between 35 and 50 years old with Graves' ophthalmopathy. Each CDR3 is given with its conserved first and last residue. A D gene is named only where the DNA matches it firmly. Rows give clone size only sometimes, using once, few, many, or a class for an expanded clone.

V gene	clone size	J gene	D gene	CDR3 protein	CDR3 DNA
TRBV28	.	TRBJ1-1	.	CASSSPWTTWNTEAFF	TGTGCCAGCAGTTCCCCCTGGACAACCTGGAACACTGAAGCTTTCTTT
TRBV3-1	many	TRBJ2-7	.	CASSADQTKTYEQYF	TGTGCCAGCAGCGCGGACCAAACTAAGACCTACGAGCAGTACTTC
TRBV20-1	many	TRBJ1-6	.	CSARGGASNSPLHF	TGCAGTGCTAGGGGGGGGGCGAGTAATTCACCCCTCCACTTT
TRBV11-2	.	TRBJ1-2	.	CASSLVRSGYTF	TGTGCCAGCAGCTTAGTTAGGTCCGGCTACACCTTC
TRBV6-1	many	TRBJ1-5	.	CASSGDRSSWVSPQHF	TGTGCCAGCAGTGGAGACAGATCGAGTTGGGTCAGCCCCCAGCATTTT
TRBV19	many	TRBJ1-5	.	CASSIPTSGQPQHF	TGTGCCAGTAGTATCCCCACATCTGGTCAGCCCCAGCATTTT
TRBV11-3	.	TRBJ2-5	.	CASSLAGLEQETQYF	TGTGCCAGCAGCTTAGCGGGGCTAGAGCAAGAGACCCAGTACTTC
TRBV29-1	many	TRBJ2-7	.	CSARTRYF	TGCAGCGCCCGAACCCGGTACTTC
TRBV19	many	TRBJ1-1	.	CASSSPWAAVRTEAFF	TGTGCCAGTAGTTCCCCTTGGGCGGCCGTGCGGACTGAAGCTTTCTTT
TRBV6-5	.	TRBJ2-2	TRBD2	CASSYFPAGSTGELFF	TGTGCCAGCAGTTACTTTCCAGCGGGAAGCACCGGGGAGCTGTTTTTT
TRBV28	many	TRBJ2-7	.	CASSLYAGVYEQYF	TGTGCCAGCAGTTTGTATGCAGGGGTATACGAGCAGTACTTC
TRBV12-3/TRBV12-4	many	TRBJ2-3	.	CASSKDGSTDTQYF	TGTGCCAGCAGCAAGGACGGAAGCACAGATACGCAGTATTTT
TRBV27	many	TRBJ2-5	TRBD2	CASSLSLAGRETQYF	TGTGCCAGCAGTTTATCGCTAGCGGGAAGGGAGACCCAGTACTTC
TRBV24-1	many	TRBJ2-5	.	CATMRRPGETQYF	TGTGCCACCATGCGCAGGCCCGGGGAGACCCAGTACTTC
TRBV28	.	TRBJ1-1	.	CATLPGGPEAFF	TGTGCCACCCTTCCGGGGGGCCCTGAAGCTTTCTTT
TRBV3-1	many	TRBJ2-4	.	CASSQDLAKNIQYF	TGTGCCAGCAGCCAAGATTTGGCCAAAAACATTCAGTACTTC
TRBV4-1	.	TRBJ1-2	.	CASRPQGGYGYTF	TGCGCCAGCAGGCCGCAGGGAGGCTATGGCTACACCTTC
TRBV28	many	TRBJ2-7	.	CASSPGHSRTYEQYF	TGTGCCAGCAGCCCCGGACATAGCCGAACCTACGAGCAGTACTTC
TRBV12-3/TRBV12-4	many	TRBJ2-2	.	CASSPGADTGELFF	TGTGCCAGCAGTCCCGGGGCCGACACCGGGGAGCTGTTTTTT
TRBV7-9	.	TRBJ1-2	.	CASSLKKGVNYGYTF	TGTGCCAGCAGCTTAAAGAAAGGAGTTAACTATGGCTACACCTTC
TRBV4-1	many	TRBJ1-3	.	CASSQRWPGNSGNTIYF	TGCGCCAGCAGCCAAAGGTGGCCAGGCAACTCTGGAAACACCATATATTTT
TRBV28	few	TRBJ2-7	TRBD1	CASSLLGQSGEQYF	TGTGCCAGCAGTTTGCTGGGACAGTCTGGGGAGCAGTACTTC
TRBV27	many	TRBJ1-6	.	CASSLGGPNSPLHF	TGTGCCAGCAGTTTGGGGGGACCAAATTCACCCCTCCACTTT
TRBV30	many	TRBJ1-1	.	CAWTTMATEAFF	TGTGCCTGGACGACGATGGCCACTGAAGCTTTCTTT
TRBV5-6	.	TRBJ2-7	.	CSSSLRTGPMVGSYEQYF	TGTTCCAGCAGCTTGAGAACAGGGCCCATGGTGGGTTCCTACGAGCAGTACTTC
TRBV20-1	many	TRBJ2-7	TRBD1	CSAILTGLPYEQYF	TGCAGTGCTATCTTGACAGGGTTACCCTACGAGCAGTACTTC